This TCR beta chain was recorded in a study of tumor-infiltrating lymphocytes in primary liver carcinoma. The blood RNA (from unsorted whole blood) was obtained, and germline DNA was also extracted. A note on this clonotype: Germline and junction disagree at one end, which may indicate a read error.

Starting from 500 ng of total RNA, TCR beta cDNA was produced with a primer in the constant region. A slightly modified ARM-PCR protocol with three nested multiplex PCR rounds produced these TCR beta libraries. Running 9 to 11 cycles apiece, the first two PCR rounds relied on TRBV1-TRBV30 forward primers together with a C-beta reverse primer. TCRdb fed the multiplex PCR reads into MiXCR, producing one record per CDR3 protein. The top ten hold approximately 68% of the sample, which has around 170,000 distinct CDR3 sequences, 60% seen once. CDR3 length: 18 amino acids. CDR1 LGHNA and CDR2 YNFKEQ come from the germline V gene.

The clonotype originates from a man aged 35-49 years with primary liver carcinoma and hepatitis B virus infection. The chain employs TRBV4-2 and TRBJ2-1, with 13 bases lining up with TRBD2. Sequenced sample: peripheral blood. This chain's CDR3 is CDSSQAGTSGNSYNEQFF. The CDR3 DNA reads TGTGACAGCAGCCAGGCCGGGACTAGCGGGAACTCCTACAATGAGCAGTTCTTC.